Detailed here is one TCR beta chain. The protocol was immunoSEQ multiplex PCR, while the TCRdb copy is restricted to in-frame clones and leaves out a portion. Here the sample spans fewer than 80,000 clones, 90% to 95% being singletons. The data derive from a study of T cell changes during pregnancy in multiple sclerosis. Per the germline V gene, CDR1 is SGHVS and CDR2 is FQNEAQ. V shed 4 bases and J shed 2 bases, with 14 bases lying between them. The CDR3 covers 15 residues. The sequence was collected from a female donor with multiple sclerosis, enrolled in a pregnancy study. The chain links TRBV7-8 to TRBJ2-5, with D perhaps TRBD1 (6 bases). Here the sequenced sample was CD4+ T cells from peripheral blood mononuclear cells, taken after pregnancy. The CDR3 DNA follows: TGTGCCAGCAGCTCCCCGACGGACAGACAAGAGACCCAGTACTTC. This gives the protein CASSSPTDRQETQYF.